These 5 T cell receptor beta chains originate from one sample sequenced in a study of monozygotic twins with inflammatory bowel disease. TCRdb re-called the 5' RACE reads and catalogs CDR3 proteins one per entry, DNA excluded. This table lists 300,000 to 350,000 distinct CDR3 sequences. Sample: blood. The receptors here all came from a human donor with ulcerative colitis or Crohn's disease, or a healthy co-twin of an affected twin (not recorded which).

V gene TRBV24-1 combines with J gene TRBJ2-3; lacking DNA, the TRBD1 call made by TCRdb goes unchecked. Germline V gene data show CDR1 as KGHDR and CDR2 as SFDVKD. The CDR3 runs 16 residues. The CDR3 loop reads CATSDTGQGNTDTQYF.

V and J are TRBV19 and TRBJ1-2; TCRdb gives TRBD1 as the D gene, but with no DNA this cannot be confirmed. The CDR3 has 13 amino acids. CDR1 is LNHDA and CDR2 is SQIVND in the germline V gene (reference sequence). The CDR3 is CVSRDRGSSRYTF.

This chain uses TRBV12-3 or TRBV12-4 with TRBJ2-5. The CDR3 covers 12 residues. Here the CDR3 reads CASSPRKETQYF.

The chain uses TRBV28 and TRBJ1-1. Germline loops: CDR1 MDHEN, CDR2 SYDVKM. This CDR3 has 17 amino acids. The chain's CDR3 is CASREGTEDFLSTEAFF.

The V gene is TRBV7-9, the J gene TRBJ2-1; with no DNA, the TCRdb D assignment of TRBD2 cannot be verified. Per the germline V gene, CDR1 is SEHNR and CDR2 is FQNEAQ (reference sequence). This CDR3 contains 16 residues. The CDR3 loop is CASSPGTSGHNNEQFF.